Listed here is a single T cell receptor (beta chain). Its antigen is unknown. The data derive from a study of radiotherapy plus CTLA-4 blockade in lung cancer. Study information: 18% of patients responded objectively, and about 33% achieved disease control. General observations from the study: Researchers report tumor-derived TCR clones expanding in blood after radiotherapy plus ipilimumab.

Focal radiation with ipilimumab CTLA-4 blockade was given to patients with chemo-refractory metastatic non-small-cell lung cancer. Measured with immunoSEQ multiplex PCR; TCRdb has only the in-frame clones, and not every one. The table shows 51,000 or so clones, with 60% to 80% occurring only once. The CDR3 covers 11 residues. V was trimmed by 0 bases and J by 11 bases, leaving 8 bases between them. Germline loops: CDR1 SGHDT, CDR2 YYEEEE. The source is a human donor with non-small cell lung cancer who had stable disease on radiotherapy plus ipilimumab. V gene TRBV5-6 combines with J gene TRBJ1-1; D is ambiguous. The sample in question was peripheral blood, obtained from a patient treated with radiotherapy plus ipilimumab. The CDR3 sequence: CASSLGGEAFF. The CDR3, as DNA: TGTGCCAGCAGCTTGGGCGGAGAGGCTTTCTTT.